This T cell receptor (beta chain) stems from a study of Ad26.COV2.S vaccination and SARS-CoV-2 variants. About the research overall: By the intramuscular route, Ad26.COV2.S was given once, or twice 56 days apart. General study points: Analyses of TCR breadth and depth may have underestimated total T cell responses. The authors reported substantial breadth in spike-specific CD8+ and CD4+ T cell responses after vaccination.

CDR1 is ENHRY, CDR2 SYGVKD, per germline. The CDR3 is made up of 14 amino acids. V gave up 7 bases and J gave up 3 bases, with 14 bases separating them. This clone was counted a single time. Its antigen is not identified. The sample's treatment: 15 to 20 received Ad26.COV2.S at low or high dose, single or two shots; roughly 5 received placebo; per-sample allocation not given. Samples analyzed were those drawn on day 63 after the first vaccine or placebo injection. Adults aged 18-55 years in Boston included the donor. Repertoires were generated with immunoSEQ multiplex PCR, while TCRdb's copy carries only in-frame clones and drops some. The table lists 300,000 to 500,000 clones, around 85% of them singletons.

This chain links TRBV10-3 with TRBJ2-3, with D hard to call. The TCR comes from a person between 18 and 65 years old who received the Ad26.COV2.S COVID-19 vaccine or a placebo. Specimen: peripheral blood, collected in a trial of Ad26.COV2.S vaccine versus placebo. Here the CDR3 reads CAITSFWATDTQYF. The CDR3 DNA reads TGTGCCATCACCTCGTTTTGGGCGACAGATACGCAGTATTTT.